The 32 T cell receptor beta chains below come from one sample, sequenced in a study of cytomegalovirus exposure and HLA in healthy donors. 60 Vbeta and 13 Jbeta primers were used in PCR. Generated by immunoSEQ multiplex PCR, the TCRdb table keeps only in-frame clones and is missing some. The sample consists of around 110,000 clones, around 81% of them appearing once. Material: PBMCs. All receptors derive from a woman aged 30 to 39 in good health and CMV-seronegative.

The chain links TRBV10-3 to TRBJ2-3; 7 positions match TRBD2. From germline, CDR1 is ENHRY and CDR2 SYGVKD. This CDR3 region has 15 residues. Trimming at V came to 7 bases and at J to 1 base, leaving 8 bases not matched to a gene. The CDR3 protein is CAITNRLAGTDTQYF. The CDR3 DNA follows: TGTGCCATCACTAACCGACTAGCTGGCACAGATACGCAGTATTTT.

The V and J genes are TRBV28 and TRBJ2-7; D is uncertain. This CDR3 is built from 12 residues. The germline V and J ends were trimmed by 2 bases and 1 base, with 3 bases remaining between them. CDR1 is MDHEN and CDR2 is SYDVKM in the germline V gene. The CDR3 loop is CASSLRSYEQYF. The CDR3 bases are TGTGCCAGCAGTTTACGGTCCTACGAGCAGTACTTC.

On this clone itself: A junction boundary mismatches the germline segment, possibly from a read error. J is TRBJ1-3 and V is TRBV28, with a possible D match to TRBD1 (6 bases). The CDR3 loop spans 11 amino acids. Germline lookup yields CDR1 MDHEN and CDR2 SYDVKM. DNA of the CDR3: TGTGCCAGCAGTCTAGGACCTCACAGGGATTTT. Protein sequence: CASSLGPHRDF.

The V call is TRBV6-5, the J call TRBJ2-1; 7 nucleotides agree with TRBD2. The CDR3 extends over 16 amino acids. The V and J ends lost 0 bases and 7 bases, in that order; junction bases with no gene match: 9. Germline V gene sequence: CDR1 MNHEY, CDR2 SVGAGI. This chain's CDR3 is CASSYSGVAGKNEQFF. DNA for the CDR3: TGTGCCAGCAGTTACTCCGGAGTAGCGGGCAAGAATGAGCAGTTCTTC.

As DNA, the CDR3 is TGTGCCAGCAGTCTTCAGGGTCCGAACACCGGGGAGCTGTTTTTT. Translating it yields CASSLQGPNTGELFF. This chain links TRBV2 with TRBJ2-2; a weak D match, TRBD1 (5 bases). This CDR3 has 15 amino acids. V lost 5 bases to trimming and J lost 0 bases, with 10 bases between them. Germline V gene data show CDR1 as SNHLY and CDR2 as FYNNEI.

The CDR3 region is CASSLTPGQGGFQDTQYF. CDR3 in DNA: TGCGCCAGCAGCTTGACCCCTGGACAGGGAGGGTTTCAAGATACGCAGTATTTT. The genes are TRBV5-1 and TRBJ2-3; maybe TRBD1 (8 bases). Germline CDR1 SGHRS, CDR2 YFSETQ. This CDR3 is built from 18 residues. V gave up 1 base and J gave up 5 bases, with 23 bases separating them. The whole variable domain, filled in from reference TRBV5-1 and TRBJ2-3, reads KAGVTQTPRYLIKTRGQQVTLSCSPISGHRSVSWYQQTPGQGLQFLFEYFSETQRNKGNFPGRFSGRQFSNSRSEMNVSTLELGDSALYLCASSLTPGQGGFQDTQYFGPGTRLTVL.

This clone appeared a few times. V is TRBV11-2 and J is TRBJ2-5; possible D gene TRBD2, 5 bases. V gave up 0 bases and J gave up 4 bases, with 9 bases separating them. The length of the CDR3 is 14 residues. The V gene's germline CDR1 is SGHAT and CDR2 FQNNGV. This CDR3 reads CASSLEPGRETQYF. The DNA for the CDR3 is TGTGCCAGCAGCTTAGAGCCGGGAAGAGAGACCCAGTACTTC.

The gene calls are TRBV27 and TRBJ1-5, with a weak D call TRBD1 (6 bases). Germline CDR1 reads MNHEY; CDR2 reads SMNVEV (reference sequence). This CDR3 is built from 17 residues. The V end was cut by 5 bases, the J end by 3 bases, with 20 bases between. Here the CDR3 DNA reads TGTGCCAGCAGTCGCCCAACAGGGCCCCCTTCCAATCAGCCCCAGCATTTT. It specifies CASSRPTGPPSNQPQHF.

The chain has TRBV4-1 and TRBJ2-2, with D perhaps matching TRBD1 (7 bases). CDR3 length: 16 residues. Germline assignment: CDR1 MGHRA and CDR2 YSYEKL. Trimming cost V 4 bases and J 0 bases, with 12 bases left between them. In nucleotides, the CDR3 is TGCGCCAGCAGCCCGGAGGGGACAGCGAACACCGGGGAGCTGTTTTTT. Its translation is CASSPEGTANTGELFF.

This CDR3 reads CASRPGLAGAFGETQYF. The DNA of the CDR3 is TGTGCCAGCAGGCCGGGACTAGCGGGGGCCTTTGGGGAGACCCAGTACTTC. The chain uses TRBV2 and TRBJ2-5; 14 nucleotides agree with TRBD2. V lost 6 bases, J lost 5 bases, and 11 bases stayed unmatched. Germline CDR1 SNHLY, CDR2 FYNNEI. CDR3 length equals 17 residues.

The chain carries TRBV5-1 and TRBJ2-7; 9 positions match TRBD1. With 3 bases clipped from V and 4 bases from J, the junction kept 8 bases outside the gene matches. From germline, CDR1 is SGHRS and CDR2 YFSETQ. The CDR3 has 15 amino acids. CDR3: CASSSEPGTGYEQYF. CDR3 DNA sequence: TGCGCCAGCAGCTCCGAACCCGGGACAGGGTACGAGCAGTACTTC. Full variable domain (rest looked up from reference TRBV5-1 and TRBJ2-7): KAGVTQTPRYLIKTRGQQVTLSCSPISGHRSVSWYQQTPGQGLQFLFEYFSETQRNKGNFPGRFSGRQFSNSRSEMNVSTLELGDSALYLCASSSEPGTGYEQYFGPGTRLTVT.

The rearrangement joins TRBV28 to TRBJ2-5, with D hard to call. The V gene lost 3 bases and the J gene lost 5 bases, with 13 bases spanning the gap. Germline-derived CDR1 and CDR2 are MDHEN and SYDVKM. The CDR3 loop spans 14 amino acids. This CDR3 reads CASSFLTSGETQYF. The CDR3, as DNA: TGTGCCAGCAGTTTTCTGACTTCGGGTGAGACCCAGTACTTC.

The chain links TRBV7-6 to TRBJ2-1; 10 bases are a match to TRBD2. The CDR3 is 14 residues long. J gave up 10 bases and V 5 bases, and 8 bases lay outside the gene matches. The germline gives CDR1 SGHVS, CDR2 FNYEAQ. The CDR3 region is CASSKAGGPGEQFF. The CDR3 region has the DNA TGTGCCAGCAGCAAAGCGGGAGGGCCGGGGGAGCAGTTCTTC.

V is TRBV28 and J is TRBJ1-3; D is undetermined. The length of the CDR3 is 14 residues. Trimming took 4 bases from V and 4 from J, leaving 11 bases between them. Germline V CDR1 and CDR2: MDHEN, SYDVKM. CDR3 sequence reads: CASSWEGAGNTIYF. CDR3 sequence (DNA): TGTGCCAGCAGTTGGGAGGGTGCCGGAAACACCATATATTTT.

The J gene is TRBJ2-6, the V gene TRBV11-3; D ambiguous. CDR1 is SGHNT and CDR2 is YENEEA in the germline V gene. Trimming left V 5 bases short and J 1 base short, with 3 bases between. This CDR3 is 13 amino acids long. CDR3 region: CASSLSGANVLTF. CDR3 DNA sequence: TGTGCCAGCAGCCTATCTGGGGCCAACGTCCTGACTTTC. Full variable domain (missing parts from reference TRBV11-3 and TRBJ2-6): EAGVVQSPRYKIIEKKQPVAFWCNPISGHNTLYWYLQNLGQGPELLIRYENEEAVDDSQLPKDRFSAERLKGVDSTLKIQPAELGDSAVYLCASSLSGANVLTFGAGSRLTVL.

This clone was observed a single time. This sequence joins TRBV6-5 and TRBJ2-1, with D possibly TRBD2 on 6 matching bases. With 0 bases removed from V and 4 bases from J, the gap between germline ends came to 10 bases. The CDR3 loop spans 15 amino acids. The germline CDR1 and CDR2 sequences are MNHEY and SVGAGI. CDR3 bases: TGTGCCAGCAGTTACTCCGGGACTCCTTACAATGAGCAGTTCTTC. Its protein is CASSYSGTPYNEQFF.

This rearrangement joins TRBV5-1 to TRBJ2-6; D ambiguous. The CDR3 totals 15 residues. Germline CDR1 reads SGHRS; CDR2 reads YFSETQ. V lost 0 bases, J lost 1 base, and 5 bases lay in between. CDR3 residues: CASSLVPSGANVLTF. For the CDR3, the DNA is TGCGCCAGCAGCTTGGTCCCTTCTGGGGCCAACGTCCTGACTTTC.

The rearrangement uses TRBV5-8 and TRBJ2-1; 11 bases are shared with TRBD1. The V gene's germline CDR1 is SGHTS and CDR2 YDEGEE. V was clipped by 1 base and J by 4 bases; unmatched bases: 13. CDR3 length: 19 residues. In nucleotides, the CDR3 is TGTGCCAGCAGCTTGTTGTTCGGGACAGGGGGTATAGGTTACAATGAGCAGTTCTTC. It codes for CASSLLFGTGGIGYNEQFF.

The rearrangement uses TRBV7-9 and TRBJ2-7; 9 nucleotides align to TRBD2. This CDR3 comprises 17 residues. Germline V CDR1 and CDR2: SEHNR, FQNEAQ (reference sequence). V shed 1 base and J 0 bases; nucleotides not matched to a gene: 7. The CDR3 here is CASSLVGLAKTSYEQYF. The CDR3 bases are TGTGCCAGCAGCTTAGTGGGACTAGCAAAAACCTCCTACGAGCAGTACTTC. Filled out from reference TRBV7-9 and TRBJ2-7, the complete variable domain reads DTGVSQNPRHKITKRGQNVTFRCDPISEHNRLYWYRQTLGQGPEFLTYFQNEAQLEKSRLLSDRFSAERPKGSFSTLEIQRTEQGDSAMYLCASSLVGLAKTSYEQYFGPGTRLTVT.

This clone showed up just a few times. V and J are TRBV4-1 and TRBJ1-4, with D tentatively TRBD1 (6 bases). CDR1 is MGHRA and CDR2 is YSYEKL in the germline V gene. V lost 0 bases and J 6 bases, leaving 17 bases between the germline ends. This CDR3 is 17 amino acids long. The CDR3 region has the DNA TGCGCCAGCAGCCAAGATCCCCCAGGAGGGGGGGATGAAAAACTGTTTTTT. Translation gives CASSQDPPGGGDEKLFF.

The rearrangement links TRBV18 to TRBJ2-7; possible D gene TRBD2, 6 bases. The V gene's germline CDR1 is KGHSH and CDR2 LQKENI. The CDR3 spans 14 residues. V gave up 3 bases and J gave up 2 bases, with 11 bases separating them. The CDR3 here is CASSPGEAPYEQYF. CDR3 nucleotide sequence: TGTGCCAGCTCACCCGGGGAGGCCCCCTACGAGCAGTACTTC. Looking up the rest from reference TRBV18 and TRBJ2-7 gives the full variable domain: NAGVMQNPRHLVRRRGQEARLRCSPMKGHSHVYWYRQLPEEGLKFMVYLQKENIIDESGMPKERFSAEFPKEGPSILRIQQVVRGDSAAYFCASSPGEAPYEQYFGPGTRLTVT.

A single count supports this clone. The rearrangement uses TRBV11-2 and TRBJ1-4, with 8 nucleotides matching TRBD1. The germline V gene has CDR1 SGHAT and CDR2 FQNNGV. V trimming: 0 bases; J trimming: 7 bases; junction bases outside the gene matches: 4. CDR3 size: 15 residues. CDR3 region: CASSLDPGTGEKLFF. DNA of the CDR3: TGTGCCAGCAGCTTAGATCCCGGGACAGGTGAAAAACTGTTTTTT.

The chain combines TRBV6-1 with TRBJ2-1; 8 positions match TRBD2. The CDR3 extends over 15 amino acids. The trim removed 5 bases at V and 0 bases at J, leaving 3 bases unmatched. The germline V gene encodes CDR1 MNHNS and CDR2 SASEGT. CDR3 loop: CASSLAGSSYNEQFF. The DNA of the CDR3 is TGTGCCAGCAGTTTAGCGGGAAGCTCCTACAATGAGCAGTTCTTC.

The chain employs TRBV28 and TRBJ2-3; the D gene is possibly TRBD1 (6 bases). The CDR3 extends over 14 amino acids. The germline V gene encodes CDR1 MDHEN and CDR2 SYDVKM. The V end was cut by 10 bases, the J end by 5 bases, with 19 bases between. In DNA, the CDR3 is TGTGCCATAACCGGGGCTACAGGGCGAGATACGCAGTATTTT. This sequence encodes CAITGATGRDTQYF.

The V call is TRBV19, the J call TRBJ2-1; no definite D call. The germline gives CDR1 LNHDA, CDR2 SQIVND (reference sequence). The V and J ends lost 3 bases and 11 bases respectively, with 14 bases between them. The CDR3 consists of 13 residues. CDR3 sequence reads: CASSILMTNKQFF. CDR3 nucleotide sequence: TGTGCCAGTAGTATCCTAATGACAAATAAGCAGTTCTTC.

The J gene is TRBJ2-1, the V gene TRBV25-1, with a weak D call TRBD1 (5 bases). CDR3 length: 14 residues. Germline V gene sequence: CDR1 MGHDK, CDR2 SYGVNS. Deletions cut 1 base from V and 5 bases from J, with 9 bases between. The chain's CDR3 is CASSELQANNEQFF. In DNA form, the CDR3 reads TGTGCCAGCAGTGAATTACAGGCGAACAATGAGCAGTTCTTC.

V usage is TRBV6-1 and J usage is TRBJ2-7; maybe TRBD1 (6 bases). Germline loops: CDR1 MNHNS, CDR2 SASEGT. The CDR3 is 14 amino acids. V lost 2 bases to trimming and J lost 6 bases, with 14 bases between them. The CDR3 coding sequence is TGTGCCAGCAGTGAACTACAGGGTGTTGGCGAGCAGTACTTC. As protein: CASSELQGVGEQYF.

CDR3 coding DNA: TGTGCCAGCGGGGCAGTAATCTCTGGAAACACCATATATTTT. This codes for CASGAVISGNTIYF. The chain employs TRBV28 and TRBJ1-3; D possibly corresponds to TRBD1 (5 bases). Deletions cut 8 bases from V and 0 bases from J, with 11 bases between. The V gene's germline CDR1 is MDHEN and CDR2 SYDVKM. This CDR3 region has 14 residues.

A single count supports this clone. The chain uses TRBV5-4 and TRBJ1-4; 7 bases map to TRBD1. CDR1 SGHNT and CDR2 YYREEE come from the germline V gene (reference sequence). V lost 1 base, J lost 4 bases, and 4 bases stayed unmatched. This CDR3 is built from 15 residues. The CDR3 nucleotides read TGTGCCAGCAGCTTGCAACAGGGGAGTAATGAAAAACTGTTTTTT. Protein: CASSLQQGSNEKLFF.

The chain couples TRBV27 to TRBJ2-5, with D tentatively TRBD1 (6 bases). Germline assignment: CDR1 MNHEY and CDR2 SMNVEV (reference sequence). Trimming removed 2 bases at V and 4 bases at J, with 14 bases between. The CDR3 is made up of 15 amino acids. CDR3 region: CASSLIGDNRETQYF. The CDR3 DNA is TGTGCCAGCAGTTTAATAGGGGACAACCGAGAGACCCAGTACTTC.

This clone was counted once. V is TRBV27 and J is TRBJ1-1; no definite D call. V lost 0 bases and J 4 bases, leaving 9 bases between the germline ends. Germline CDR1 and CDR2: MNHEY and SMNVEV (reference sequence). The CDR3 spans 14 residues. Written as DNA, the CDR3 is TGTGCCAGCAGTTTATCCGAGGGCACCACTGAAGCTTTCTTT. Translation: CASSLSEGTTEAFF.

The chain is built from TRBV10-3 and TRBJ1-4; D is unresolved. Germline V CDR1 and CDR2: ENHRY, SYGVKD. Trimming removed 0 bases at V and 0 bases at J, with 5 bases between. The CDR3 is 15 amino acids. CDR3 nucleotide sequence: TGTGCCATCAGTGAGTCGTACACAACTAATGAAAAACTGTTTTTT. Translated: CAISESYTTNEKLFF.